This T cell receptor beta chain was identified during a study of blood T cell repertoires in COVID-19. The repertoire was sequenced with immunoSEQ multiplex PCR; TCRdb's copy has only in-frame clones and lacks some. This sample has 160,000 or so clones, with just under 90% found just once. It was during active infection that Seattle patients were enrolled and then longitudinally followed. The CDR3 has 18 residues. Germline CDR1 and CDR2: MNHNS and SASEGT. V shed 2 bases, J shed 4 bases, and the junction held 16 bases outside the gene matches. The J gene is TRBJ1-2, the V gene TRBV6-1, with 7 bases that match TRBD1. The sequenced sample was peripheral blood. The TCR sequence derives from a woman aged 70-85 years with COVID-19, enrolled during active disease. The CDR3 region has the DNA TGTGCCAGCAGTGAATCTGTAGGGTGGGGACAGAGATTCTATGGCTACACCTTC. It yields the protein CASSESVGWGQRFYGYTF.